The entry below describes one TCR beta chain. Its cognate antigen is unknown. These data originate in a study of circulating and synovial CD4+ cells in juvenile arthritis. Notes on the study in general: Traditional Vbeta family usage analysis missed the pathogenic-like versus bulk difference. T cell genome counts differed by at least an order of magnitude between CPL and CD4 samples.

The V and J ends lost 5 bases and 3 bases, in that order; junction bases with no gene match: 1. CDR1 is SEHNR and CDR2 is FQNEAQ in the germline V gene (reference sequence). This CDR3 region has 13 residues. Sequencing was performed with immunoSEQ multiplex PCR; in TCRdb, only in-frame clones are kept and a portion is missing. The data hold tens of thousands of clones, with roughly 95% observed a single time. The gene calls are TRBV7-9 and TRBJ2-3; 8 bases fit TRBD1. Sequencing was done on a sample of CD4+ T cells from blood. The source of this sequence is a human donor with juvenile idiopathic arthritis. CDR3 region: CASSRTGTDTQYF. The DNA for the CDR3 is TGTGCCAGCAGCCGGACAGGGACAGATACGCAGTATTTT.